The subject of this entry is one TCR beta chain. Unique molecular identifier tags were affixed to discrete cDNA molecules. TCRdb used MiXCR to reprocess the 5' RACE reads, holding one entry per CDR3 protein. The repertoire holds 60,000 to 75,000 distinct CDR3 sequences, approximately 11% seen once, with around 15% in the top ten. The ends lost 5 bases at V and 3 bases at J; junction bases unmatched: 6. This CDR3 spans 15 amino acids. Germline CDR1 and CDR2: KGHSH and LQKENI. The sample comes from a study of early T cells in non-severe SARS-CoV-2 infection. The chain is built from TRBV18 and TRBJ2-7, with 11 bases matching TRBD1. The sequencing used whole blood, collected at baseline. This TCR came from an adult who was a healthcare worker with PCR-confirmed SARS-CoV-2 infection or an uninfected control (not recorded which). The CDR3 here is CASSASGTGGYEQYF. In DNA form, the CDR3 reads TGTGCCAGCTCAGCTTCCGGGACAGGGGGCTACGAGCAGTACTTC.